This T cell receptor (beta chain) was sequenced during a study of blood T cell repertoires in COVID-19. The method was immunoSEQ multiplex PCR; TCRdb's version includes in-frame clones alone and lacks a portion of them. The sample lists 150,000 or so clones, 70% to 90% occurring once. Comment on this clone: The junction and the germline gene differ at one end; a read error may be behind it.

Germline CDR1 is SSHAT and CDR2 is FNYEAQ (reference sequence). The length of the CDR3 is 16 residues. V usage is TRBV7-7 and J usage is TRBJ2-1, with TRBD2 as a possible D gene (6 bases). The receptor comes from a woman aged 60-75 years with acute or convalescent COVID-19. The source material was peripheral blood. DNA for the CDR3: TGTGCTAGCAGCCGATCTCGGTGGGGGGTTTACGATGAGCAGTTCTTC. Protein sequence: CASSRSRWGVYDEQFF.